This is a list of T cell receptor beta chains from one sample in a study of blood T cell repertoires in COVID-19. Assay: immunoSEQ multiplex PCR; the TCRdb copy retains only in-frame clones and omits some. The sample holds 300,000 to 350,000 clones, approximately 86% seen once. The sequenced sample was peripheral blood. Every receptor here comes from a man between 18 and 29 years old with active or convalescent COVID-19. CDR3s include the opening cysteine and the closing phenylalanine or tryptophan. A D gene is named only where the DNA matches it firmly. Not every row has a clone size; where given, it reads once, few, many or a size class.

.,TRBJ1-2,.,TRBV6-5,TGTGCCAGCAGTTACTCGGGCAGTTATGGCTACACCTTC,CASSYSGSYGYTF
.,TRBJ1-2,once,TRBV7-9,TGTGCCAGCAGCCCGAGAGGACAGCCGATCTATGGCTACACCTTC,CASSPRGQPIYGYTF
.,TRBJ1-2,.,TRBV7-9,TGTGCCAGCAGCTTAGACAGGGTTTCACATGGCTACACCTTC,CASSLDRVSHGYTF
TRBD1,TRBJ2-5,.,TRBV11-2,TGTGCCAGCAGCTTCTCCGGGACAGGGATAGAGACCCAGTACTTC,CASSFSGTGIETQYF
TRBD1,TRBJ1-3,.,TRBV7-9,TGTGCCAGCAGCTTAGGATGGCAGGGGGACACCATATATTTT,CASSLGWQGDTIYF
TRBD1,TRBJ2-7,.,TRBV5-1,TGCGCCAGCAGCTTAGGGGGACAGGGGGGCGAGCAGTACTTC,CASSLGGQGGEQYF
.,TRBJ1-1,.,TRBV28,TGTGCCAGCAGTTTATCCACCGGGGTGGCCACTGAAGCTTTCTTT,CASSLSTGVATEAFF
.,TRBJ2-5,.,TRBV7-2,TGTGCCAGCAGCTTTCGGGGGGAGACCCAGTACTTC,CASSFRGETQYF
.,TRBJ2-3,.,TRBV5-6,TGTGCCGTGCAGAGTAGACCGGGAGATACGCAGTATTTT,CAVQSRPGDTQYF
.,TRBJ1-6,.,TRBV27,TGTGCCAGCAGTTCCGGGACTTCAGTTTCACCCCTCCACTTT,CASSSGTSVSPLHF
.,TRBJ2-1,.,TRBV28,TGTGCCAGCAGTTTGGGGGGAGGCCCCTACAATGAGCAGTTCTTC,CASSLGGGPYNEQFF
TRBD2,TRBJ2-1,.,TRBV11-2,TGTGCCAGCAGCTTAGACGGAGCGGGAGCCTCCTACAATGAGCAGTTCTTC,CASSLDGAGASYNEQFF
.,TRBJ2-6,.,TRBV11-2,TGTGCCAGCAGCTCCGACACCTTTGGGGCCAACGTCCTGACTTTC,CASSSDTFGANVLTF
TRBD1,TRBJ1-5,once,TRBV5-1,TGCGCCAGCAGCCACCGGACAGGGGGCCCCACCTGGCAGCCCCAGCATTTT,CASSHRTGGPTWQPQHF
.,TRBJ1-5,.,TRBV6-5,TGTGCCAGCAGTTACTCGGGGCAGGGCGGCGATCAGCCCCAGCATTTT,CASSYSGQGGDQPQHF
TRBD1,TRBJ1-2,.,TRBV15,TGTGCCGCTATCTTGGGACAGGGGTATTTTAACTATGGCTACACCTTC,CAAILGQGYFNYGYTF
.,TRBJ2-7,.,TRBV6-2/TRBV6-3,TGTGCCAGCAGTTACCTACCTAAATCACCGCGGGTCTACGAGCAGTACTTC,CASSYLPKSPRVYEQYF
TRBD1,TRBJ1-4,.,TRBV5-1,TGCGCCAGCAGCCCAGCAGGGACAGGAAATGAAAAACTGTTTTTT,CASSPAGTGNEKLFF
TRBD2,TRBJ2-5,.,TRBV5-6,TGTGCCAGCAGCTCGGCGGGGAGGGAGCGCGAGACCCAGTACTTC,CASSSAGRERETQYF
TRBD1,TRBJ2-7,.,TRBV18,TGTGCCAGCTCACAGGACAGGTACGAGCAGTACTTC,CASSQDRYEQYF
.,TRBJ2-5,.,TRBV3-1/TRBV3-2,TGTGCCAGCAGCCAATCATTGGGTTGGCTGTTAGCTGGGGAGACCCAGTACTTC,CASSQSLGWLLAGETQYF
.,TRBJ1-1,.,TRBV4-1,TGCGCCAGCAGCCAAGGCCGGTACAGGGTAGGGGACACTGAAGCTTTCTTT,CASSQGRYRVGDTEAFF
.,TRBJ2-1,.,TRBV19,TGTGCCAGTAGTATAGCCGGGCGGGCCCCCTACAATGAGCAGTTCTTC,CASSIAGRAPYNEQFF
TRBD1,TRBJ2-1,.,TRBV7-6,TGTGCCAGCAGTTTAGACAGGGATGGCTACAATGAGCAGTTCTTC,CASSLDRDGYNEQFF
TRBD1,TRBJ2-1,.,TRBV19,TGTGCCAGTAGTATAGCCGGGACAGGGAGGTATAATGAGCAGTTCTTC,CASSIAGTGRYNEQFF
.,TRBJ2-1,.,TRBV11-2,TGTGCCAGCAGCTTAGGTAGCTATACGGATGAGCAGTTCTTC,CASSLGSYTDEQFF
.,TRBJ1-1,.,TRBV14,TGTGCCAGCAGCCGGACAGTATGGAGCACTGAAGCTTTCTTT,CASSRTVWSTEAFF
.,TRBJ1-1,few,TRBV19,TGTGCCAGTAGTATTGGGGGGATGAACACTGAAGCTTTCTTT,CASSIGGMNTEAFF
TRBD2,TRBJ2-1,.,TRBV19,TGTGCTAGTAGTATGTATACTAGCGGCAACAATGAGCAGTTCTTC,CASSMYTSGNNEQFF
.,TRBJ1-2,.,TRBV5-5,TGTGCCAGCAGCCTCACCCCAGGGGACGGCTATGGCTACACCTTC,CASSLTPGDGYGYTF
.,TRBJ1-4,.,TRBV7-9,TGTGCCAGCAGCTCAAGGCCGGTCGAGGGGGATGAAAAACTGTTTTTT,CASSSRPVEGDEKLFF
.,TRBJ1-1,few,TRBV28,TGTGCCAGCAGTTCCCCCATTACAGGGACTGAAGCTTTCTTT,CASSSPITGTEAFF
TRBD2,TRBJ2-1,.,TRBV4-1,TGCGCCAGCAGCCAAGAGCCTAGCGGCTACAATGAGCAGTTCTTC,CASSQEPSGYNEQFF
.,TRBJ2-7,.,TRBV6-6,TGTGCCAGCAGTTCCGGGACTGGGGTCCACGAGCAGTACTTC,CASSSGTGVHEQYF
.,TRBJ2-5,.,TRBV18,TGTGCCAGCTCACCACGGGCAGACCAAGAGACCCAGTACTTC,CASSPRADQETQYF
TRBD1,TRBJ1-5,.,TRBV7-8,TGTGCCTCCTCTCTACAGGGGAATCAGCCCCAGCATTTT,CASSLQGNQPQHF
.,TRBJ2-1,.,TRBV9,TGTGCCAGCAGCGTAGAGATTAGCGGATACAATGAGCAGTTCTTC,CASSVEISGYNEQFF
TRBD2,TRBJ2-2,.,TRBV2,TGTGCCAGCAATAGCGGGGGGGCCGACACCGGGGAGCTGTTTTTT,CASNSGGADTGELFF
TRBD1,TRBJ1-6,.,TRBV3-1/TRBV3-2,TGTGCCAGCAGCCAAGGGGGCAGGGGGAAAAGCTCCTATAATTCACCCCTCCACTTT,CASSQGGRGKSSYNSPLHF
.,TRBJ1-4,.,TRBV13,TGTGCCAGCAGCTCCGAGAGGAAGAATGAAAAACTGTTTTTT,CASSSERKNEKLFF
TRBD2,TRBJ2-5,.,TRBV7-9,TGTGCCAGCAGCTTAGAAACCCAGCGGGGGGGAGAGACCCAGTACTTC,CASSLETQRGGETQYF
.,TRBJ1-1,few,TRBV25-1,TGTGCCAGCAGTGGCGGACAGATAATGAACACTGAAGCTTTCTTT,CASSGGQIMNTEAFF
TRBD1,TRBJ2-1,.,TRBV6-4,TGTGCCAGCAGTGTCGGGACAGGGGGGCGATATGAGCAGTTCTTC,CASSVGTGGRYEQFF
TRBD1,TRBJ2-7,few,TRBV7-8,TGTGCCAGCAGCCTCACCCCGCTGTCCGCGACAGGGATTGTGGGCGAGCAGTACTTC,CASSLTPLSATGIVGEQYF
TRBD1,TRBJ2-1,.,TRBV18,TGTGCCAGCTCACCACCCGACAGGGGTATTACTGAGCAGTTCTTC,CASSPPDRGITEQFF
.,TRBJ1-1,.,TRBV15,TGTGCCACCAGCAGAACAGGGAACACTGAAGCTTTCTTT,CATSRTGNTEAFF
.,TRBJ2-7,.,TRBV19,TGTGCCAGTAGTATTAAGGAGTCCTACGAGCAGTACTTC,CASSIKESYEQYF
TRBD1,TRBJ1-6,.,TRBV6-5,TGTGCCAGCAGGTCCGGGACAGGGGATAATTCACCCCTCCACTTT,CASRSGTGDNSPLHF